Each of the 25 T cell receptor beta chains below was sequenced from the same sample in a study of tumor-infiltrating lymphocytes in primary liver carcinoma. For each extraction, RNA and DNA were obtained together from 20-30 mg of unsorted bulk tissue. TCR beta cDNA was made from 400 to 500 ng total RNA with a constant-region primer. Slightly modified ARM-PCR served as the procedure for the TCR beta libraries. These libraries came from three rounds of nested multiplex PCR. Running around 10 cycles apiece, the first two PCR rounds relied on TRBV1-TRBV30 forward primers together with a C-beta reverse primer. One entry per CDR3 protein results from TCRdb running MiXCR on the multiplex PCR reads. The sample shows 90,000 to 140,000 distinct CDR3 sequences, roughly 80% of them seen only once. Source material: liver tumor tissue from sampling region 3. Subset defined: tumor region T3, left-lateral pole. These TCRs come from a man between 40 and 49 years old with primary liver carcinoma and hepatitis B virus infection.

As to this clonotype: The CDR3 end shows no conserved phenylalanine or tryptophan, and so a read error is likely. The DNA is left out, because the CDR3 cannot be placed on it with certainty; the CDR3 is given as TCRdb lists it. The V call is TRBV10-3, the J call TRBJ1-1; the listed D gene, TRBD1, was not tested against the DNA. 14 amino acids form the CDR3, both terminal residues included. Germline CDR1 ENHRY, CDR2 SYGVKD. The CDR3 protein is CAINGQDLNTETFS.

The chain has TRBV24-1 and TRBJ1-4, with unresolved D. Germline CDR1 KGHDR, CDR2 SFDVKD. The CDR3 has 13 residues. V lost 9 bases, J lost 5 bases, and 12 bases lay in between. The CDR3 DNA sequence: TGTGCCACCGGTTCTACTTCCAATGAAAAACTGTTTTTT. Encoded protein: CATGSTSNEKLFF.

This clonotype was detected a few times. The J gene is TRBJ2-2, the V gene TRBV7-3; no firm D call. The CDR3 spans 13 residues. Germline values: CDR1 SGHTA, CDR2 FQGTGA. Trimming left V 5 bases short and J 8 bases short, with 12 bases between. The CDR3 region is CASSLSIEGELFF. DNA for the CDR3: TGTGCCAGCAGCCTGAGTATCGAGGGGGAGCTGTTTTTT.

The J gene is TRBJ2-2, the V gene TRBV12-3 or TRBV12-4, with D tentatively TRBD2 (7 bases). Trimming removed 6 bases from V and 15 bases from J, with 20 bases in between. The CDR3 covers 13 residues. CDR3 coding DNA: TGTGCCAGCAGAAGAGGGGGAACCGGGGGGTTGTTTTTT. This codes for CASRRGGTGGLFF.

Notes on this clonotype: The conserved closing phenylalanine or tryptophan is absent in this CDR3, likely reflecting a read error. J is TRBJ2-1 and V is TRBV7-9; tentative D call: TRBD2 (6 bases). V was clipped by 1 base and J by 5 bases, with 15 bases between them. Germline CDR1 SEHNR, CDR2 FQNEAQ (reference sequence). This CDR3 comprises 16 residues. This CDR3 is CASSLVTSWRNNEQFL. In DNA form, the CDR3 reads TGTGCCAGCAGCTTAGTCACTAGCTGGAGAAACAATGAGCAGTTCTTA.

A word on this clonotype: The conserved final phenylalanine or tryptophan is absent from the CDR3, which likely points to a read error. This chain connects TRBV11-2 to TRBJ2-4; the D is unclear. CDR1 is SGHAT and CDR2 is FQNNGV in the germline V gene. This CDR3 contains 15 residues. In nucleotides, the CDR3 is TGTGCCAGCGCCACTTCGGCGGTAGCCAAAAACACTCAGTACTTA. It encodes CASATSAVAKNTQYL.

CDR3 nucleotides: TGTGCCATCCGAAGGTCTCAAGGCAATGAGCAGTTCTTC. This codes for CAIRRSQGNEQFF. The chain recombines TRBV10-3 with TRBJ2-1, with D hard to call. CDR3 length: 13 amino acids. Germline CDR1 reads ENHRY; CDR2 reads SYGVKD. Trimming removed 8 bases at V and 6 bases at J, with 14 bases between.

Regarding this clonotype: The conserved phenylalanine or tryptophan normally closing the CDR3 is absent here, so this likely arose from a read error. The DNA is omitted, as the CDR3 cannot be located on it reliably, and the CDR3 follows TCRdb's listing. The chain combines TRBV11-2 with TRBJ1-2; the table calls TRBD1, which could not be checked here. Per germline, CDR1 SGHAT and CDR2 FQNNGV. Inclusive of both ends, the CDR3 amounts to 13 amino acids. The CDR3 here is CTSSSNPGEGYTL.

Concerning this clonotype itself: The junction shows a germline mismatch at one end, possibly a read error. The chain combines TRBV29-1 with TRBJ2-7, with D perhaps matching TRBD1 or TRBD2 (5 bases each). Looked up from germline, CDR1 is SQVTM and CDR2 is ANQGSEA. The CDR3 loop spans 16 amino acids. The CDR3 spells CSATTSGTDTPYEQYF. The CDR3 region has the DNA TGTAGCGCCACGACATCTGGGACCGACACTCCCTACGAGCAGTACTTC.

As concerns this clonotype: Relative to the germline gene, one junction end is altered; a read error may explain this. The V gene is TRBV12-3 or TRBV12-4, the J gene TRBJ2-6; a weak D match, TRBD2 (6 bases). The CDR3 sequence is 21 residues long. This CDR3 is CASSRTRLVPGRASGLNVLTF. The DNA for the CDR3 is TGTGCCAGCAGTCGGACCCGACTAGTCCCCGGTCGGGCCTCTGGGCTCAACGTCCTTACTTTC.

The V gene is TRBV4-2, the J gene TRBJ2-1; TRBD2 matches 9 bases. Germline CDR1 LGHNA, CDR2 YNFKEQ. V was pared by 0 bases and J by 6 bases, with 3 bases of the junction left unmatched. The CDR3 loop spans 15 amino acids. CDR3 sequence: CASSQEAGGRNEQFF. DNA of the CDR3: TGTGCCAGCAGCCAAGAAGCGGGAGGACGCAATGAGCAGTTCTTC.

A word on this clonotype: Germline is not matched at one junction end, which may reflect a read error. This chain uses TRBV4-2 with TRBJ2-1; 11 nucleotides agree with TRBD2. There are 16 residues in the CDR3. The V gene's germline CDR1 is LGHNA and CDR2 YNFKEQ. This CDR3 reads CASGQEGLADQGGQFF. DNA for the CDR3: TGTGCCAGCGGCCAAGAGGGACTAGCGGACCAAGGAGGGCAGTTCTTC.

Regarding this clonotype: This is likely a read error, given that the CDR3 carries no conserved phenylalanine or tryptophan at its end. The gene calls are TRBV6-1 and TRBJ2-7, with D perhaps matching TRBD2 (5 bases). V was pared by 5 bases and J by 5 bases, with 19 bases between. The length of the CDR3 is 15 residues. The germline gives CDR1 MNHNS, CDR2 SASEGT. The CDR3 region has the DNA TGTGCCAGCAGTACGGGGATAGGGAGTGAGAACGAGCAGTACATC. As protein: CASSTGIGSENEQYI.

This clonotype was seen more than once but under ten times. The junction departs from the called germline gene at one end, perhaps through a read error. The rearrangement joins TRBV11-2 to TRBJ2-7; D is perhaps TRBD1 (5 bases). Germline CDR1 is SGHAT and CDR2 is FQNNGV. The CDR3 runs to 14 residues. CDR3 bases: TGCGCCAGCTGCTCTAACAGGAACTCCTATGAGCAGTACTTC. This translates into CASCSNRNSYEQYF.

Notes on this clonotype: A read error is possible here, since a much larger clone lies one base away. The chain has TRBV24-1 and TRBJ2-5; D may be TRBD2 (5 bases). Looked up from germline, CDR1 is KGHDR and CDR2 is SFDVKD. The CDR3 sequence is 14 residues long. This CDR3 is CANSGRDPWETQYF. CDR3 in DNA: TGTGCCAACAGTGGCCGGGATCCGTGGGAGACCCAGTACTTC.

CDR3 nucleotide sequence: TGCAGTGCTAGATTGACAGGGGTTGACACCGGGGAGCTGTTTTTT. This sequence encodes CSARLTGVDTGELFF. The V call is TRBV20-1, the J call TRBJ2-2; TRBD1 aligns across 8 bases. CDR3 size: 15 residues. Trimming removed 2 bases from V and 3 bases from J; junction bases left unmatched: 5. CDR1 is DFQATT, CDR2 SNEGSKA, per germline (reference sequence).

The V gene is TRBV11-1, the J gene TRBJ2-4, with a weak D call TRBD2 (6 bases). CDR3 length equals 17 residues. Germline CDR1 is SGHAT and CDR2 is FQDESV (reference sequence). The CDR3 protein is CTNSFPETSGTKNIQYF. The CDR3 region has the DNA TGTACCAACAGCTTTCCCGAGACTAGTGGGACCAAAAACATTCAGTACTTC.

The chain couples TRBV6-5 to TRBJ1-2; a weak D match, TRBD1 (5 bases). The CDR3 is 16 residues long. The ends were cut back, 5 bases at V and 1 base at J, with 17 bases in the middle. Germline V gives CDR1 MNHEY, CDR2 SVGAGI. The CDR3 DNA sequence: TGTGCCAGCAGTCCCGGGGTCGGGGACGTTAACTATGGCTACACCTTC. Its translation is CASSPGVGDVNYGYTF.

Details on this clonotype: The junction departs from the called germline gene at one end, perhaps through a read error. The chain uses TRBV6-2 or TRBV6-3 and TRBJ2-7, with D possibly TRBD2 on 7 matching bases. The CDR3 has 16 amino acids. The germline CDR1 and CDR2 sequences are MNHEY and SVGEGT. This chain's CDR3 is CTSSYPLGAGAYDQYF. The DNA for the CDR3 is TGTACCAGCAGTTACCCCCTAGGTGCGGGGGCCTATGATCAGTACTTC.

Note on this clonotype: Germline is not matched at one junction end, which may reflect a read error. The CDR3 nucleotides are TGTGCCAGTAGCTTTAATCGCCCAGGAGGCATGAACACTGAAACTTTCTTT. Its protein is CASSFNRPGGMNTETFF. V is TRBV7-9 and J is TRBJ1-1; D not resolved. The CDR3 sequence is 17 residues long. Germline V gene sequence: CDR1 SEHNR, CDR2 FQNEAQ (reference sequence).

Comments on this clonotype: This sequence may be a read error, since a much larger clone differs from it by one base. The chain uses TRBV29-1 and TRBJ2-2, with 7 bases matching TRBD2. There are 15 residues in the CDR3. CDR1 SQVTM and CDR2 ANQGSEA come from the germline V gene. DNA of the CDR3: TGCAGCGATGGTCGTCCGGGAGGTGGCACCGGGGAGCTGCTTTTT. Translation: CSDGRPGGGTGELLF.

This clonotype appeared once. An end of the junction differs from the germline gene, which may be a read error. The chain uses TRBV28 and TRBJ1-5; D is undetermined. Germline CDR1 and CDR2: MDHEN and SYDVKM. CDR3 size: 16 residues. The DNA for the CDR3 is TGTGACGGCAGTTTACCTGATACAGCGCTAAATCAGCCGCAGCATTTT. This gives the protein CDGSLPDTALNQPQHF.

This clonotype appeared a few times. V is TRBV6-5 and J is TRBJ2-1, with D perhaps TRBD2 (5 bases). Germline CDR1 MNHEY, CDR2 SVGAGI. CDR3 length equals 14 residues. V shed 6 bases and J shed 12 bases, with 21 bases lying between them. The chain's CDR3 is CASRQREGLGAQFF. The CDR3 bases are TGTGCCAGCAGGCAGCGCGAGGGTCTAGGTGCGCAGTTCTTC.

For this clonotype: A much larger clone differs by one base, so this may be a read error. Since no conserved phenylalanine or tryptophan closes the CDR3, a read error is the likely cause. The J gene is TRBJ1-2, the V gene TRBV6-5, with TRBD1 identical over 9 bases. CDR3 length: 15 residues. Germline V gene lookup returns CDR1 MNHEY and CDR2 SVGAGI. CDR3 region: CAGSKQGTGHYGYTL. CDR3 in DNA: TGTGCCGGCAGTAAACAGGGGACAGGGCATTATGGCTACACCCTC.

Of note for this clonotype: Because the CDR3 is missing its conserved closing phenylalanine or tryptophan, this is likely a read error. The chain uses TRBV7-8 and TRBJ2-3; D gene unclear. Germline lookup yields CDR1 SGHVS and CDR2 FQNEAQ. The CDR3 spans 14 residues. CDR3 coding DNA: TGTGGCAGCAGCTCCGACTGGTACGAGGATACGCAGTATTGT. It encodes CGSSSDWYEDTQYC.